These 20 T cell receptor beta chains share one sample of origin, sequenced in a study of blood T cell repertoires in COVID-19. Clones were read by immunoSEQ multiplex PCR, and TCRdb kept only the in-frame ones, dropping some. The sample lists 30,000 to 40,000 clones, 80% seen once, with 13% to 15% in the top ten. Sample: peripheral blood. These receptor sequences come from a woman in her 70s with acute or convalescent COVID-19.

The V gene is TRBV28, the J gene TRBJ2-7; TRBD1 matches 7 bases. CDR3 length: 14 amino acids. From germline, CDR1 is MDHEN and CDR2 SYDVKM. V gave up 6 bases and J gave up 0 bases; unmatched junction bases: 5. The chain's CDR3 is CASRGQESSYEQYF. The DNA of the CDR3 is TGTGCCAGCAGAGGACAGGAGAGCTCCTACGAGCAGTACTTC.

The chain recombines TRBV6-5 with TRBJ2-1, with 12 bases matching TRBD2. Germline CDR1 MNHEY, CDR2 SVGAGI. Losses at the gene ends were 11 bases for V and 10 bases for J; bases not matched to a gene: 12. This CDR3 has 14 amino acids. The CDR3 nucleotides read TGTGCCGTACAGACTAGCGGGAGTTTTAGAGAGCAGTTCTTC. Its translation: CAVQTSGSFREQFF.

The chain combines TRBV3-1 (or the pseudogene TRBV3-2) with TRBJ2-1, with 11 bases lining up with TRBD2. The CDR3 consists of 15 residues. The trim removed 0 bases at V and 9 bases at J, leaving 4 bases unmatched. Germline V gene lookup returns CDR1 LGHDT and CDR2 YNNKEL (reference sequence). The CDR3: CASSQDGLAGGEQFF. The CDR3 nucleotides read TGTGCCAGCAGCCAAGATGGCCTAGCGGGGGGTGAGCAGTTCTTC.

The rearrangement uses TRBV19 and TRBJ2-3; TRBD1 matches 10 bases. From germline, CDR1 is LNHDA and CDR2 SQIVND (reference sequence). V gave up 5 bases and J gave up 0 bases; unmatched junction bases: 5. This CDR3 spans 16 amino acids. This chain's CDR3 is CASSPGTGASTDTQYF. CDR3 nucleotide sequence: TGTGCCAGTAGTCCGGGGACAGGGGCTAGCACAGATACGCAGTATTTT.

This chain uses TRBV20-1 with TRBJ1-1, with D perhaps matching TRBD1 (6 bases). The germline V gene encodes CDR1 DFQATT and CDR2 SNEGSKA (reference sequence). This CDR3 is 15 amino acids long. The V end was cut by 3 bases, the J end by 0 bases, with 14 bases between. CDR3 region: CSASGGGRVNTEAFF. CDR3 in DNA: TGCAGTGCTAGTGGGGGCGGCAGGGTGAACACTGAAGCTTTCTTT.

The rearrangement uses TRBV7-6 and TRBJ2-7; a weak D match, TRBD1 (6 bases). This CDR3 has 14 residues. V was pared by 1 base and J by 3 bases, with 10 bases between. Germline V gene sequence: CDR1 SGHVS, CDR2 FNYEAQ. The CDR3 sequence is CASSLEGRGYEQYF. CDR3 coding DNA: TGTGCCAGCAGCTTAGAGGGCAGGGGCTACGAGCAGTACTTC.

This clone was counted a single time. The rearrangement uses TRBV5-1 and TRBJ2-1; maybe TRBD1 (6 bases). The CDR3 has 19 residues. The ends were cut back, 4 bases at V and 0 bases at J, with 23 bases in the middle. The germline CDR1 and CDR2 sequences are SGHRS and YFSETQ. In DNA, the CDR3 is TGCGCCAGCAGCGGTACCGGGACAACAACTAGTTACTCCTACAATGAGCAGTTCTTC. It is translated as CASSGTGTTTSYSYNEQFF.

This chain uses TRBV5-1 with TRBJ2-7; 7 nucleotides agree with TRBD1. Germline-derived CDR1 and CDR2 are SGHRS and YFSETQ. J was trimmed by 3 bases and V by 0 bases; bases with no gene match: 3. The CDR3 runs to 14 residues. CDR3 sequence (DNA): TGCGCCAGCAGCTTGGGACAGGGATACTACGAGCAGTACTTC. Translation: CASSLGQGYYEQYF.

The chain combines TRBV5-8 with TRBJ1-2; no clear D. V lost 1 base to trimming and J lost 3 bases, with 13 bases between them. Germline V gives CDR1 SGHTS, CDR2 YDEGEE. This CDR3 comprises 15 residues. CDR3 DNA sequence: TGTGCCAGCAGCTTGCTCGGGGAATCCTACTATGGCTACACCTTC. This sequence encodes CASSLLGESYYGYTF.

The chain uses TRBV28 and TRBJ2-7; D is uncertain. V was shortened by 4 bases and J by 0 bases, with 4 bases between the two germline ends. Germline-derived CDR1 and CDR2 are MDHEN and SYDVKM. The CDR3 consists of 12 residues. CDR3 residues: CASSYSSYEQYF. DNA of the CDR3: TGTGCCAGCAGTTACAGCTCCTACGAGCAGTACTTC.

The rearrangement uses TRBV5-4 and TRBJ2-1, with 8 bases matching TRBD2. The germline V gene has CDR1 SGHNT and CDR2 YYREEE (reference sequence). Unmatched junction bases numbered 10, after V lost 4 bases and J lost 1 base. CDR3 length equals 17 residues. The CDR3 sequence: CASSQSAGGGSYNEQFF. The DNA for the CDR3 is TGTGCCAGCAGCCAGTCTGCCGGGGGGGGTTCCTACAATGAGCAGTTCTTC. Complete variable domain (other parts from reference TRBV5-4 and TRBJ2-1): ETGVTQSPTHLIKTRGQQVTLRCSSQSGHNTVSWYQQALGQGPQFIFQYYREEENGRGNFPPRFSGLQFPNYSSELNVNALELDDSALYLCASSQSAGGGSYNEQFFGPGTRLTVL.

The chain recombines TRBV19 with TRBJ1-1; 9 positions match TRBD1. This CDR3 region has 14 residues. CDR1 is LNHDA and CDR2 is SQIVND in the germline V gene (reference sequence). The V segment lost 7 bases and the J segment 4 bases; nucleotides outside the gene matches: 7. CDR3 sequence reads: CASKWGQGITEAFF. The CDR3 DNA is TGTGCCAGTAAGTGGGGACAGGGAATCACTGAAGCTTTCTTT. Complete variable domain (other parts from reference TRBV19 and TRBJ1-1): DGGITQSPKYLFRKEGQNVTLSCEQNLNHDAMYWYRQDPGQGLRLIYYSQIVNDFQKGDIAEGYSVSREKKESFPLTVTSAQKNPTAFYLCASKWGQGITEAFFGQGTRLTVV.

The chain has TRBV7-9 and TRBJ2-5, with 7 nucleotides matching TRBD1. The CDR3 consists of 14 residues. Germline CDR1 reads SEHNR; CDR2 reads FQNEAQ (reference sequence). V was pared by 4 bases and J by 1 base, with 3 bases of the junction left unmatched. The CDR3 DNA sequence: TGTGCCAGCAGCTCGGGACAGATCCAAGAGACCCAGTACTTC. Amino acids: CASSSGQIQETQYF.

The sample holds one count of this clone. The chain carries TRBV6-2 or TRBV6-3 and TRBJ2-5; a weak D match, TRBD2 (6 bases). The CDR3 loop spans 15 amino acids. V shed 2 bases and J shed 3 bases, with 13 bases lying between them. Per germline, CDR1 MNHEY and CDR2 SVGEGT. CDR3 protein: CASSYLAWGEETQYF. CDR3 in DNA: TGTGCCAGCAGTTACCTAGCGTGGGGAGAAGAGACCCAGTACTTC.

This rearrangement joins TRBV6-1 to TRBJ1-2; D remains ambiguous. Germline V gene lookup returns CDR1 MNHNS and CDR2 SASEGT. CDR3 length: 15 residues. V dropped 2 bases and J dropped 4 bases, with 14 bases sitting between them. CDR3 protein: CASSESAGWVYGYTF. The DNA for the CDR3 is TGTGCCAGCAGTGAAAGTGCGGGCTGGGTCTATGGCTACACCTTC.

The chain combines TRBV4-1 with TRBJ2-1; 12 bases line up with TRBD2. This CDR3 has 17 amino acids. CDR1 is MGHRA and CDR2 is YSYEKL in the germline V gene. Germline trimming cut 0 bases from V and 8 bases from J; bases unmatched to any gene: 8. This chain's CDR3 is CASSQDLAGGPLYEQFF. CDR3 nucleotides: TGCGCCAGCAGCCAAGACCTAGCGGGAGGGCCCTTATATGAGCAGTTCTTC.

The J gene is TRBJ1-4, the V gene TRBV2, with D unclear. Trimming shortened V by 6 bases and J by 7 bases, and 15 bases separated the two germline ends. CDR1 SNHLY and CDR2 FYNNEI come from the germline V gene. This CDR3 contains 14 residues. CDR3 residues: CASSPRVVAEKLFF. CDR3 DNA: TGTGCCAGCAGCCCGAGGGTAGTTGCTGAAAAACTGTTTTTT. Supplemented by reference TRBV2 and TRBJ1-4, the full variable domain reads EPEVTQTPSHQVTQMGQEVILRCVPISNHLYFYWYRQILGQKVEFLVSFYNNEISEKSEIFDDQFSVERPDGSNFTLKIRSTKLEDSAMYFCASSPRVVAEKLFFGSGTQLSVL.

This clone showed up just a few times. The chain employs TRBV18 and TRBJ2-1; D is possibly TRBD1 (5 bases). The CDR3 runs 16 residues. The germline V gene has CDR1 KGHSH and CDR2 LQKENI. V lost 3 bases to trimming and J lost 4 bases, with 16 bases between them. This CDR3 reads CASSPTDSILYNEQFF. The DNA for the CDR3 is TGTGCCAGCTCACCGACAGACTCCATCCTTTACAATGAGCAGTTCTTC.

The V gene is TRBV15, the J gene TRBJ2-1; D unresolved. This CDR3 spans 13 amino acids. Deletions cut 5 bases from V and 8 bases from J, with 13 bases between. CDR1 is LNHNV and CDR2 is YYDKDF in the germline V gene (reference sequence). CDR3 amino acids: CATSERLSDEQFF. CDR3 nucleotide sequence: TGTGCCACCAGCGAGAGACTCTCCGATGAGCAGTTCTTC.

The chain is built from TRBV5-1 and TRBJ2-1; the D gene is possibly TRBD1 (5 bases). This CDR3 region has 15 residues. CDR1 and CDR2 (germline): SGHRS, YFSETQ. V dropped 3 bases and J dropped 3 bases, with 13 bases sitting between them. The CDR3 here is CASSSLPGHYNEQFF. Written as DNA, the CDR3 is TGCGCCAGCAGCTCTCTACCCGGACACTACAATGAGCAGTTCTTC.